Following are 29 T cell receptor beta chains from one sample sequenced in a study of T cell repertoires in cytomegalovirus infection. TCRdb re-derived calls from the reads in MiXCR, one entry per CDR3 protein. The sample lists hundreds of thousands of distinct CDR3 sequences, around a third occurring once. What these receptors recognize is not known. This specimen consisted of cultured PBMCs, obtained from culture after CMV antigen stimulation. These receptors originate from a human donor in good health (CMV status not recorded). Some clones in this sample may be carry-over from other donors' samples.

The gene calls are TRBV7-6 and TRBJ2-5, with D possibly called TRBD1 or TRBD2 (5 bases each). Germline values: CDR1 SGHVS, CDR2 FNYEAQ. CDR3 size: 13 residues. Trimming shortened V by 5 bases and J by 5 bases, and 12 bases separated the two germline ends. As DNA, the CDR3 is TGTGCCAGCAGCCCCCCATGGGGGGAGACCCAGTACTTC. It is translated as CASSPPWGETQYF. Full variable domain (missing parts from reference TRBV7-6 and TRBJ2-5): GAGVSQSPRYKVTKRGQDVALRCDPISGHVSLYWYRQALGQGPEFLTYFNYEAQQDKSGLPNDRFSAERPEGSISTLTIQRTEQRDSAMYRCASSPPWGETQYFGPGTRLLVL.

Concerning this clonotype: A read error may be the cause here, since a much bigger clone is one base away. This chain's CDR3 is CASSSRGPGNGELFF. CDR3 in DNA: TGTGCCAGCAGCTCGAGGGGGCCTGGCAACGGGGAGCTGTTTTTT. V is TRBV7-2 and J is TRBJ2-2; 7 bases fit TRBD1. In germline, CDR1 is SGHTA, CDR2 FQGNSA. This CDR3 contains 15 residues. V was clipped by 4 bases and J by 7 bases; unmatched bases: 9.

The genes are TRBV5-3 and TRBJ2-2; no reliable D call. TRBV5-3 is flagged as an ORF with uncertain function. The V and J ends lost 8 bases and 0 bases respectively, with 11 bases between them. The CDR3 covers 14 residues. In DNA form, the CDR3 reads TGTGCCAGCAGCCATCGGTCGAACACCGGGGAGCTGTTTTTT. This translates into CASSHRSNTGELFF.

V is TRBV15 and J is TRBJ1-1; D possibly corresponds to TRBD1 (5 bases). Germline loops: CDR1 LNHNV, CDR2 YYDKDF (reference sequence). CDR3 length: 15 amino acids. V was trimmed by 1 base and J by 4 bases, leaving 13 bases between them. This CDR3 reads CATSRVRGGGTEAFF. CDR3 bases: TGTGCCACCAGCAGAGTAAGGGGTGGAGGCACTGAAGCTTTCTTT.

There are many counts of this clonotype. This chain links TRBV7-2 with TRBJ2-7, with D unclear. CDR3 length: 13 amino acids. The V end lost 5 bases, the J end lost 2 bases, and 10 bases lay between the germline ends. From germline, CDR1 is SGHTA and CDR2 FQGNSA. DNA of the CDR3: TGTGCCAGCAGCCGTGCCCCACCCTACGAGCAGTACTTC. Its protein is CASSRAPPYEQYF.

The V call is TRBV4-1, the J call TRBJ1-1, with D unresolved. Germline V lookup: CDR1 MGHRA, CDR2 YSYEKL. This CDR3 is 15 amino acids long. The V end was cut by 4 bases, the J end by 1 base, with 13 bases between. This CDR3 reads CASSPFPTGNTEAFF. CDR3 sequence (DNA): TGCGCCAGCAGCCCCTTCCCTACTGGGAACACTGAAGCTTTCTTT.

There are many counts of this clonotype. The V gene is TRBV4-3, the J gene TRBJ2-7, with a tentative D call TRBD2 (6 bases). In germline, CDR1 is LGHNA, CDR2 YSLEER. V lost 0 bases and J lost 5, with 14 bases in between. There are 15 residues in the CDR3. The CDR3 here is CASSQEMGGANEQYF. As DNA, the CDR3 is TGCGCCAGCAGCCAAGAGATGGGCGGGGCGAACGAGCAGTACTTC.

This clonotype was found once. The chain joins TRBV28 to TRBJ2-1, with D possibly being TRBD1 or TRBD2 (5 bases each). V lost 4 bases and J 8 bases, leaving 15 bases between the germline ends. Germline loops: CDR1 MDHEN, CDR2 SYDVKM. This CDR3 contains 14 residues. The CDR3 DNA reads TGTGCCAGCAGTTCTGGGACCACGACCTATGAGCAGTTCTTC. Its translation is CASSSGTTTYEQFF. Drawing the rest from reference TRBV28 and TRBJ2-1, the complete variable domain is DVKVTQSSRYLVKRTGEKVFLECVQDMDHENMFWYRQDPGLGLRLIYFSYDVKMKEKGDIPEGYSVSREKKERFSLILESASTNQTSMYLCASSSGTTTYEQFFGPGTRLTVL.

This clonotype was seen a few times. The chain recombines TRBV19 with TRBJ2-5; D may be TRBD1 (6 bases). The ends were cut back, 5 bases at V and 6 bases at J, with 16 bases in the middle. The CDR3 consists of 14 residues. Per germline, CDR1 LNHDA and CDR2 SQIVND (reference sequence). The CDR3 reads CASSLDAGAKTQYF. Written as DNA, the CDR3 is TGTGCCAGTAGTTTGGACGCAGGGGCAAAGACCCAGTACTTC.

The chain joins TRBV19 to TRBJ1-5; perhaps TRBD1 as D (5 bases). This CDR3 is built from 15 residues. CDR1 is LNHDA and CDR2 is SQIVND in the germline V gene (reference sequence). Trimming left V 3 bases short and J 7 bases short, with 16 bases between. This CDR3 is CASSMVQGGGQPQHF. The CDR3 coding sequence is TGTGCCAGTAGTATGGTTCAGGGAGGAGGGCAGCCCCAGCATTTT.

The chain has TRBV12-3 or TRBV12-4 and TRBJ1-5, with D perhaps matching TRBD1 (5 bases). This CDR3 spans 10 amino acids. Trimming took off 6 bases at V and 11 bases at J, with 8 bases between the two ends. The CDR3 reads CASRGRAQHF. DNA of the CDR3: TGTGCCAGCAGGGGGCGGGCCCAGCATTTT.

This rearrangement joins TRBV3-1 to TRBJ2-3; D is ambiguous. The germline V gene has CDR1 LGHDT and CDR2 YNNKEL (reference sequence). The CDR3 runs to 16 residues. V lost 4 bases to trimming and J lost 2 bases, with 16 bases between them. The CDR3 sequence is CASSRPRSSVTDTQYF. CDR3 nucleotides: TGTGCCAGCAGCCGTCCGAGGAGTTCGGTCACAGATACGCAGTATTTT.

The V and J genes are TRBV20-1 and TRBJ2-2; D is perhaps TRBD2 (6 bases). V lost 3 bases and J 7 bases, leaving 15 bases between the germline ends. CDR3 size: 14 residues. The germline CDR1 and CDR2 sequences are DFQATT and SNEGSKA (reference sequence). The CDR3 loop reads CSARERGLVGELFF. The CDR3 DNA sequence: TGCAGTGCTAGGGAGAGGGGACTGGTCGGGGAGCTGTTTTTT.

This clonotype turned up a few times. The chain couples TRBV27 to TRBJ1-6; TRBD1 agrees at 8 bases. This CDR3 is 16 amino acids long. In germline, CDR1 is MNHEY, CDR2 SMNVEV (reference sequence). Trimming took 3 bases from V and 10 from J; bases not matched to a gene: 11. The CDR3 region has the DNA TGTGCCAGCAGTTTCAACCCGACAGGGGATGGGTCACCCCTCCACTTT. This sequence encodes CASSFNPTGDGSPLHF.

The gene calls are TRBV6-2 or TRBV6-3 and TRBJ2-7, with a weak D call TRBD2 (6 bases). Germline CDR1 is MNHEY and CDR2 is SVGEGT. The CDR3 consists of 13 residues. V gave up 5 bases and J gave up 2 bases, with 10 bases separating them. The CDR3 DNA follows: TGTGCCAGCAGTGCGGGACGGACCTACGAGCAGTACGTC. This translates into CASSAGRTYEQYV.

This chain links TRBV28 with TRBJ2-3; 14 bases fit TRBD2. The germline V gene encodes CDR1 MDHEN and CDR2 SYDVKM. Trimming at V came to 7 bases and at J to 2 bases, leaving 5 bases not matched to a gene. This CDR3 has 16 amino acids. The CDR3, as DNA: TGTGCCAGCAAGGGGACTAGCGGGGGATACACAGATACGCAGTATTTT. Amino acids: CASKGTSGGYTDTQYF.

The chain combines TRBV6-2 or TRBV6-3 with TRBJ2-1; D remains ambiguous. The CDR3 has 16 amino acids. Germline CDR1 MNHEY, CDR2 SVGEGT. The V and J ends lost 0 bases and 2 bases respectively, with 11 bases between them. DNA for the CDR3: TGTGCCAGCAGTTACTCGACGGTAGCAGCCTACAATGAGCAGTTCTTC. It yields the protein CASSYSTVAAYNEQFF.

There are a few counts of this clonotype. Here the CDR3 DNA reads TGTGCCACCGCGGGAGAGGGCACAGATACGCAGTATTTT. Its protein product is CATAGEGTDTQYF. V gene TRBV15 combines with J gene TRBJ2-3; TRBD2 aligns across 7 bases. The CDR3 extends over 13 amino acids. Germline CDR1 is LNHNV and CDR2 is YYDKDF (reference sequence). With V trimmed by 8 bases and J by 1 base, 3 bases remained unmatched.

This clonotype was seen a handful of times. The V gene is TRBV7-2, the J gene TRBJ1-2, with D possibly matching TRBD1 (6 bases). There are 14 residues in the CDR3. CDR1 and CDR2 from the germline V gene are SGHTA and FQGNSA. The ends were cut back, 5 bases at V and 1 base at J, with 11 bases in the middle. CDR3 amino acids: CASSRDTLNYGYTF. The CDR3, as DNA: TGTGCCAGCAGCAGGGACACACTTAACTATGGCTACACCTTC.

The chain joins TRBV6-1 to TRBJ2-4, with D possibly matching TRBD2 (6 bases). Per the germline V gene, CDR1 is MNHNS and CDR2 is SASEGT. V gave up 6 bases and J gave up 1 base, with 13 bases separating them. The CDR3 is 15 residues long. The CDR3 loop reads CASSPWDWAKNIQYF. DNA for the CDR3: TGTGCCAGCAGCCCCTGGGACTGGGCCAAAAACATTCAGTACTTC.

J is TRBJ1-5 and V is TRBV6-1, with TRBD1 matching over 7 bases. CDR1 is MNHNS and CDR2 is SASEGT in the germline V gene. V was clipped by 5 bases and J by 0 bases; unmatched bases: 7. This CDR3 is built from 16 residues. The CDR3 sequence is CASSLGTAYSNQPQHF. CDR3 sequence (DNA): TGTGCCAGCAGTCTCGGGACAGCGTATAGCAATCAGCCCCAGCATTTT.

The chain combines TRBV6-6 with TRBJ2-3; a weak D match, TRBD2 (5 bases). Trimming stripped 6 bases from V and 6 bases from J, with 10 bases between. Germline lookup yields CDR1 MNHNY and CDR2 SVGAGI (reference sequence). The length of the CDR3 is 12 residues. CDR3: CASRTNRDTQYF. As DNA, the CDR3 is TGTGCCAGCAGGACTAACCGGGATACGCAGTATTTT.

This chain links TRBV7-8 with TRBJ2-1; 7 bases align to TRBD2. Germline CDR1 SGHVS, CDR2 FQNEAQ. The CDR3 has 15 amino acids. Unmatched junction bases numbered 13, after V lost 4 bases and J lost 10 bases. The CDR3 loop reads CASSSRRGGAQEQFF. The CDR3 nucleotides read TGTGCCAGCAGCTCTAGGAGGGGAGGGGCTCAGGAGCAGTTCTTC.

The table lists this clonotype with a few counts. The CDR3 here is CASSLTGGIRYF. The DNA for the CDR3 is TGTGCCAGCAGTTTGACAGGGGGGATCCGGTATTTT. The chain employs TRBV12-3 or TRBV12-4 and TRBJ2-3, with 9 bases lining up with TRBD1. The CDR3 is 12 amino acids. Trimming removed 3 bases from V and 14 bases from J; junction bases left unmatched: 6.

The V call is TRBV6-5, the J call TRBJ1-2, with 7 bases fitting TRBD1. CDR3 length equals 18 residues. From germline, CDR1 is MNHEY and CDR2 SVGAGI. V lost 5 bases to trimming and J lost 4 bases; unmatched junction nucleotides: 19. This chain's CDR3 is CASSLQGPQGGAFYGYTF. The CDR3 DNA follows: TGTGCCAGCAGTCTACAAGGGCCCCAGGGGGGGGCCTTCTATGGCTACACCTTC.

This chain joins TRBV6-4 and TRBJ2-6, with D uncertain. V lost 8 bases, J lost 2 bases, and 10 bases lay in between. CDR1 and CDR2 from the germline V gene are MRHNA and SNTAGT. The CDR3 loop spans 14 amino acids. The CDR3 nucleotides read TGTGCCAGCCGGCAAGACGCTGGGGCCAACGTCCTGACTTTC. As protein: CASRQDAGANVLTF.

The V gene is TRBV30, the J gene TRBJ1-3; D is unresolved. The V gene lost 0 bases and the J gene lost 5 bases, with 14 bases spanning the gap. CDR3 length: 15 residues. Germline V CDR1 and CDR2: GTSNPN, SVGIG (reference sequence). The CDR3 here is CAWSVLGPARNTIYF. Written as DNA, the CDR3 is TGTGCCTGGAGTGTATTAGGTCCTGCCCGAAACACCATATATTTT.

V is TRBV30 and J is TRBJ2-7, with 8 bases matching TRBD2. Germline-derived CDR1 and CDR2 are GTSNPN and SVGIG (reference sequence). The CDR3 has 16 residues. J lost 1 base, V lost 3 bases, and 11 bases had no gene match. The CDR3 sequence: CAWSEEVAGPSYEQYF. The CDR3 DNA follows: TGTGCCTGGAGCGAAGAGGTAGCGGGGCCTTCCTACGAGCAGTACTTC. Drawing the rest from reference TRBV30 and TRBJ2-7, the complete variable domain is SQTIHQWPATLVQPVGSPLSLECTVEGTSNPNLYWYRQAAGRGLQLLFYSVGIGQISSEVPQNLSASRPQDRQFILSSKKLLLSDSGFYLCAWSEEVAGPSYEQYFGPGTRLTVT.

This clonotype has only a few counts. The J gene is TRBJ1-6, the V gene TRBV12-3 or TRBV12-4; D call uncertain. The CDR3 has 14 amino acids. Trimming left V 6 bases short and J 5 bases short, with 11 bases between. This CDR3 reads CASRDHVNNSPLHF. The DNA for the CDR3 is TGTGCCAGCAGGGACCACGTGAATAATTCACCCCTCCACTTT.